The present entry profiles one TCR beta chain with its context. No antigen is known for it. The data are from a study of cytomegalovirus exposure and HLA in healthy donors. Study details: Around 85 million unique TCRs from HLA-typed donors were held in an early data release. The Caucasian-associated ancestry cluster contained approximately 81% of the approximately 390 genotyped donors. General study findings and limits: For most TCR beta V segments, an earlier analysis put the productive rate at about 87% or about 30% of the time. Among TCR sequences, most were rare, though some public TCRs appeared in many donors.

Use of 60 Vbeta and 13 Jbeta primers characterized the PCR. TCRdb's copy holds only in-frame clones and misses some; the assay was immunoSEQ multiplex PCR. This table holds roughly 49,000 clones, more than 60% found once. CDR1 is KGHSH and CDR2 is LQKENI in the germline V gene. J was trimmed by 4 bases and V by 6 bases; bases with no gene match: 10. The CDR3 is made up of 15 amino acids. Material: PBMCs. The J gene is TRBJ1-1, the V gene TRBV18; 8 bases map to TRBD1. This TCR was recovered from a woman aged 40-49 years in good health and CMV-seropositive. The CDR3 DNA is TGTGCCAGCTCCCCCGGGACAGGAGACGGCACTGAAGCTTTCTTT. This encodes CASSPGTGDGTEAFF.